This entry lists 21 T cell receptor beta chains sequenced from one sample in a study of blood T cell repertoires in COVID-19 (dated by TCRdb to 2019 to 2021). Libraries were made using the immunoSEQ multiplex PCR assay. Drawn from immuneACCESS, this table holds only the in-frame rearrangements with V and J called that TCRdb kept. Clones are partly lost; checked studies trace under half to an unresolved V gene and leave the rest unexplained. Recorded for this sample are around 99,000 clones; about 91% of them occurred a single time. The ten top clones hold under 7% of the sample. The source material was peripheral blood. The receptor source for this set is a man between 45 and 60 years old with active or convalescent COVID-19.

Only one count was recorded for this clone. The rearrangement links TRBV10-3 to TRBJ2-2, with D perhaps TRBD1 (6 bases). V was clipped by 8 bases and J by 1 base, with 11 bases between them. CDR1 is ENHRY and CDR2 is SYGVKD in the germline V gene. The CDR3 is 14 amino acids. In DNA form, the CDR3 reads TGTGCCATCGGCCGACAGGAGAACACCGGGGAGCTGTTTTTT. Translation: CAIGRQENTGELFF.

The rearrangement links TRBV12-3 or TRBV12-4 to TRBJ1-3; D remains ambiguous. This CDR3 has 13 amino acids. With 4 bases removed from V and 0 bases from J, the gap between germline ends came to 4 bases. The CDR3 reads CASSSNSGNTIYF. CDR3 DNA: TGTGCCAGCAGTTCTAACTCTGGAAACACCATATATTTT.

This clone occurred a few times. The genes are TRBV4-1 and TRBJ1-1; D is ambiguous. Germline V CDR1 and CDR2: MGHRA, YSYEKL. The CDR3 is made up of 15 amino acids. Between the trimmed V and J ends, which lost 4 bases and 4 bases, there was a span of 16 bases. The CDR3 loop reads CASSPQEGLITEAFF. The CDR3 DNA reads TGCGCCAGCAGCCCGCAGGAGGGATTGATCACTGAAGCTTTCTTT.

The chain is built from TRBV3-1 (or the pseudogene TRBV3-2) and TRBJ2-5; tentative D call: TRBD2 (5 bases). CDR1 LGHDT and CDR2 YNNKEL come from the germline V gene (reference sequence). V was trimmed by 3 bases and J by 3 bases, leaving 20 bases between them. The CDR3 sequence is 17 residues long. CDR3 protein: CASSHPTTGGWKETQYF. Here the CDR3 DNA reads TGTGCCAGCAGCCACCCCACAACCGGCGGGTGGAAAGAGACCCAGTACTTC.

J is TRBJ2-3 and V is TRBV4-3; a possible D gene is TRBD2 (5 bases). The CDR3 spans 13 residues. V lost 1 base and J 7 bases, leaving 9 bases between the germline ends. CDR1 and CDR2 (germline): LGHNA, YSLEER. The CDR3 protein is CASSQAGLNTQYF. In DNA form, the CDR3 reads TGCGCCAGCAGCCAAGCCGGACTGAATACGCAGTATTTT.

The chain employs TRBV6-5 and TRBJ1-2, with 7 bases that match TRBD1. The length of the CDR3 is 13 residues. J lost 7 bases, V lost 4 bases, and 6 bases had no gene match. The V gene's germline CDR1 is MNHEY and CDR2 SVGAGI. In DNA form, the CDR3 reads TGTGCCAGCAGTTGGGAGACAGGGTCTGGCTACACCTTC. Translating gives CASSWETGSGYTF.

This chain links TRBV6-5 with TRBJ2-2; perhaps TRBD2 as D (5 bases). The CDR3 is made up of 16 amino acids. V gave up 4 bases and J gave up 0 bases, with 12 bases separating them. Germline lookup yields CDR1 MNHEY and CDR2 SVGAGI. The DNA for the CDR3 is TGTGCCAGCAGTTCTGTTCCGGGATCGAACACCGGGGAGCTGTTTTTT. This codes for CASSSVPGSNTGELFF.

The chain employs TRBV12-5 and TRBJ1-2; 8 bases align to TRBD1. After removal of 7 bases from V and 8 bases from J, the junction contained 6 bases not matched to a gene. Germline CDR1 LGHNT, CDR2 FRNRAP. The CDR3 consists of 12 residues. The CDR3 nucleotides are TGTGCTAGTGCCCGGGACAGGTCCGGCTACACCTTC. As protein: CASARDRSGYTF.

The chain links TRBV14 to TRBJ1-1, with D unresolved. The CDR3 contains 13 residues. Germline-derived CDR1 and CDR2 are SGHDN and FVKESK. The V and J ends lost 4 bases and 0 bases respectively, with 6 bases between them. CDR3 nucleotides: TGTGCCAGCAGCCCATCAGTGAACACTGAAGCTTTCTTT. This codes for CASSPSVNTEAFF.

V gene TRBV7-8 combines with J gene TRBJ2-3; 10 nucleotides align to TRBD2. This CDR3 contains 15 residues. The germline V gene has CDR1 SGHVS and CDR2 FQNEAQ. V shed 5 bases, J shed 1 base, and the junction held 3 bases outside the gene matches. CDR3 nucleotide sequence: TGTGCCAGCAGCAGGGGACTAGCGCGCACAGATACGCAGTATTTT. It specifies CASSRGLARTDTQYF.

The chain combines TRBV6-5 with TRBJ2-7, with D perhaps matching TRBD2 (5 bases). There are 12 residues in the CDR3. Germline V lookup: CDR1 MNHEY, CDR2 SVGAGI. Trimming cost V 8 bases and J 4 bases, with 12 bases left between them. CDR3 region: CASERDWYEQYF. The CDR3 nucleotides read TGTGCCAGCGAGAGGGATTGGTACGAGCAGTACTTC.

This clone was seen only a few times. This rearrangement joins TRBV6-2 or TRBV6-3 to TRBJ1-5; 11 bases are a match to TRBD1. CDR3 length: 16 residues. Germline trimming cut 6 bases from V and 3 bases from J; bases unmatched to any gene: 7. Germline assignment: CDR1 MNHEY and CDR2 SVGEGT. The chain's CDR3 is CASSHRTGGTNQPQHF. DNA of the CDR3: TGTGCCAGCAGCCACCGGACAGGGGGCACCAATCAGCCCCAGCATTTT.

The chain employs TRBV5-1 and TRBJ2-7; D is unresolved. Germline lookup yields CDR1 SGHRS and CDR2 YFSETQ. This CDR3 spans 14 amino acids. V was trimmed by 2 bases and J by 2 bases, leaving 11 bases between them. CDR3 in amino acids: CASSFRNRAYEQYF. The CDR3 DNA reads as TGCGCCAGCAGCTTCAGGAATCGCGCCTACGAGCAGTACTTC.

The rearrangement joins TRBV27 to TRBJ1-5; D gene ambiguous. This CDR3 comprises 14 residues. From germline, CDR1 is MNHEY and CDR2 SMNVEV (reference sequence). Trimming removed 5 bases at V and 6 bases at J, with 14 bases between. DNA of the CDR3: TGTGCCAGCAGTCCCCTGGGCGTGGGTCAGCCCCAGCATTTT. This encodes CASSPLGVGQPQHF.

The J gene is TRBJ2-1, the V gene TRBV6-6; the match to TRBD2 covers 13 bases. CDR1 and CDR2 from the germline V gene are MNHNY and SVGAGI (reference sequence). The CDR3 spans 16 residues. The V gene end was trimmed by 5 bases and the J gene end by 2 bases; junction bases not matched to a gene: 3. In DNA, the CDR3 is TGTGCCAGCAGTCCGGGACTAGCGGGACCCTACAATGAGCAGTTCTTC. This gives the protein CASSPGLAGPYNEQFF.

The rearrangement uses TRBV5-1 and TRBJ1-5; D is ambiguous. Germline-derived CDR1 and CDR2 are SGHRS and YFSETQ. CDR3 length equals 13 residues. V was trimmed by 0 bases and J by 6 bases, leaving 7 bases between them. The CDR3 region has the DNA TGCGCCAGCAGCTTGGATTCATCTCAGCCCCAGCATTTT. Protein: CASSLDSSQPQHF.

The chain is built from TRBV6-1 and TRBJ1-1; a weak D match, TRBD1 (6 bases). The CDR3 has 13 residues. The V gene lost 1 base and the J gene lost 8 bases, with 11 bases spanning the gap. Germline V gives CDR1 MNHNS, CDR2 SASEGT. The CDR3 nucleotides are TGTGCCAGCAGTGAAGACGCAGGGGAGGAAGCTTTCTTT. This encodes CASSEDAGEEAFF.

The genes are TRBV15 and TRBJ1-1; possible D gene TRBD1, 6 bases. Trimming cost V 0 bases and J 1 base, with 9 bases left between them. Germline V gives CDR1 LNHNV, CDR2 YYDKDF (reference sequence). The CDR3 runs 15 residues. The DNA for the CDR3 is TGTGCCACCAGCAGAGAGGCGGGGGCGAACACTGAAGCTTTCTTT. This gives the protein CATSREAGANTEAFF.

V is TRBV7-6 and J is TRBJ2-7; TRBD2 agrees at 7 bases. CDR3 size: 15 residues. Germline values: CDR1 SGHVS, CDR2 FNYEAQ. V shed 4 bases and J 4 bases; nucleotides not matched to a gene: 10. DNA for the CDR3: TGTGCCAGCAGCTATAACGGGGGGACGGTATACGAGCAGTACTTC. Amino acid sequence: CASSYNGGTVYEQYF.

This chain connects TRBV3-1 (or the pseudogene TRBV3-2) to TRBJ2-3; possible D gene TRBD2, 5 bases. From germline, CDR1 is LGHDT and CDR2 YNNKEL (reference sequence). Trimming pared 1 base from V and 2 bases from J, leaving 13 bases between. The CDR3 contains 16 residues. The CDR3 DNA sequence: TGTGCCAGCAGCCAAGGGCGAGCGGAACCCACAGATACGCAGTATTTT. Its translation is CASSQGRAEPTDTQYF.

The chain recombines TRBV4-3 with TRBJ2-6, with D perhaps matching TRBD1 (5 bases). V was clipped by 4 bases and J by 1 base, with 14 bases between them. The CDR3 runs to 17 residues. Looked up from germline, CDR1 is LGHNA and CDR2 is YSLEER. The CDR3 protein is CASSRQGSSSGANVLTF. CDR3 sequence (DNA): TGCGCCAGCAGCCGGCAGGGATCCTCTTCTGGGGCCAACGTCCTGACTTTC.